This passage covers 27 T cell receptor beta chains from one sample sequenced in a study of siplizumab effects on memory and regulatory T cells. TCRdb keeps only in-frame clones here, not all; method: immunoSEQ multiplex PCR. Found here are some 90,000 clones, 80% to 90% of them singletons; the top ten hold around 16%. The specimen was CD4+ T cells sorted from blood. These receptors came from a human donor in good health.

A few counts support this clone. The V and J genes are TRBV18 and TRBJ2-5; no definite D call. This CDR3 has 13 residues. V was cut by 6 bases and J by 2 bases, with 10 bases left in between. Looked up from germline, CDR1 is KGHSH and CDR2 is LQKENI. The CDR3 region is CASSWGFQETQYF. The CDR3 DNA is TGTGCCAGCTCCTGGGGATTTCAAGAGACCCAGTACTTC.

V usage is TRBV28 and J usage is TRBJ2-1; 11 bases align to TRBD2. Germline-derived CDR1 and CDR2 are MDHEN and SYDVKM. V lost 6 bases and J lost 4; bases outside the gene matches: 2. CDR3 length: 14 residues. The CDR3, as DNA: TGTGCCAGCAGGCTAGCGGGAGGATACAATGAGCAGTTCTTC. It yields the protein CASRLAGGYNEQFF.

V is TRBV7-9 and J is TRBJ2-7; TRBD2 agrees at 8 bases. The CDR3 consists of 14 residues. Germline V lookup: CDR1 SEHNR, CDR2 FQNEAQ (reference sequence). V shed 4 bases and J 1 base; nucleotides not matched to a gene: 3. Here the CDR3 DNA reads TGTGCCAGCAGCTCCGGGAGGGGGTCCTACGAGCAGTACTTC. Translating gives CASSSGRGSYEQYF.

As to this clone: Other DNA sequences in this sample translate to the same CDR3. The chain carries TRBV5-1 and TRBJ2-5, with no clear D. This CDR3 region has 11 residues. Germline lookup yields CDR1 SGHRS and CDR2 YFSETQ. V was shortened by 4 bases and J by 2 bases, with 3 bases between the two germline ends. The DNA of the CDR3 is TGCGCCAGCAGCCTACAAGAGACCCAGTACTTC. Protein: CASSLQETQYF. The complete variable domain, with remaining parts taken from reference TRBV5-1 and TRBJ2-5, reads KAGVTQTPRYLIKTRGQQVTLSCSPISGHRSVSWYQQTPGQGLQFLFEYFSETQRNKGNFPGRFSGRQFSNSRSEMNVSTLELGDSALYLCASSLQETQYFGPGTRLLVL.

The V and J genes are TRBV11-2 and TRBJ2-7; 13 bases agree with TRBD2. The CDR3 is 16 residues long. The J segment lost 5 bases and the V segment lost 4 bases, leaving 8 bases of the junction unmatched. Germline-derived CDR1 and CDR2 are SGHAT and FQNNGV. This chain's CDR3 is CASSSRTSGRRDEQYF. The CDR3 nucleotides read TGTGCCAGCAGCTCCAGGACTAGCGGGAGACGGGACGAGCAGTACTTC. The full variable domain, rest sourced from reference TRBV11-2 and TRBJ2-7, is EAGVAQSPRYKIIEKRQSVAFWCNPISGHATLYWYQQILGQGPKLLIQFQNNGVVDDSQLPKDRFSAERLKGVDSTLKIQPAKLEDSAVYLCASSSRTSGRRDEQYFGPGTRLTVT.

This rearrangement joins TRBV5-1 to TRBJ1-1, with TRBD1 as a possible D gene (5 bases). The CDR3 sequence is 14 residues long. Trimming removed 2 bases at V and 1 base at J, with 9 bases between. Germline-derived CDR1 and CDR2 are SGHRS and YFSETQ. For the CDR3, the DNA is TGCGCCAGCAGCTTTACCACAGGGAACACTGAAGCTTTCTTT. It codes for CASSFTTGNTEAFF.

The chain uses TRBV2 and TRBJ2-3; the match to TRBD2 covers 12 bases. The CDR3 sequence is 15 residues long. V shed 4 bases, J shed 7 bases, and the junction held 6 bases outside the gene matches. Germline V gene sequence: CDR1 SNHLY, CDR2 FYNNEI. CDR3 nucleotides: TGTGCCAGCAGTGCGACTAGCGGGAGCTCAAATACGCAGTATTTT. Protein product: CASSATSGSSNTQYF.

As for this clone: Germline and junction disagree at one end, which may indicate a read error. The chain has TRBV7-7 and TRBJ2-5; D is unresolved. CDR3 length: 13 amino acids. Looked up from germline, CDR1 is SSHAT and CDR2 is FNYEAQ (reference sequence). The CDR3 loop reads CASSLSRPETQYF. DNA for the CDR3: TGTGCTAGCAGCTTATCGAGACCGGAGACCCAGTACTTC.

V usage is TRBV9 and J usage is TRBJ2-2; 13 bases agree with TRBD2. V shed 4 bases and J 6 bases; nucleotides not matched to a gene: 6. The CDR3 totals 16 residues. Per germline, CDR1 SGDLS and CDR2 YYNGEE. In DNA form, the CDR3 reads TGTGCCAGCAGCTCCGGACTAGCGGGAGTCTCCGGGGAGCTGTTTTTT. Protein product: CASSSGLAGVSGELFF.

This clone occurred once. The J gene is TRBJ1-3, the V gene TRBV4-2; D unclear. Trimming pared 0 bases from V and 0 bases from J, leaving 6 bases between. The CDR3 is 15 residues long. CDR1 is LGHNA, CDR2 YNFKEQ, per germline. The CDR3 nucleotides are TGTGCCAGCAGCCAAGATAGGGACTCTGGAAACACCATATATTTT. It yields the protein CASSQDRDSGNTIYF.

J is TRBJ2-1 and V is TRBV19; tentatively, D is TRBD2 (6 bases). Per the germline V gene, CDR1 is LNHDA and CDR2 is SQIVND (reference sequence). Trimming pared 7 bases from V and 9 bases from J, leaving 25 bases between. The CDR3 consists of 16 residues. This CDR3 is CASTDPLRRAGGEQFF. CDR3 sequence (DNA): TGTGCCAGTACCGACCCTCTCAGGAGGGCCGGAGGTGAGCAGTTCTTC. The full variable domain, with the rest looked up from reference TRBV19 and TRBJ2-1, is DGGITQSPKYLFRKEGQNVTLSCEQNLNHDAMYWYRQDPGQGLRLIYYSQIVNDFQKGDIAEGYSVSREKKESFPLTVTSAQKNPTAFYLCASTDPLRRAGGEQFFGPGTRLTVL.

This sequence joins TRBV7-9 and TRBJ1-4, with D unclear. This CDR3 is built from 16 residues. The germline V and J ends were trimmed by 2 bases and 7 bases, with 17 bases remaining between them. Germline CDR1 SEHNR, CDR2 FQNEAQ (reference sequence). CDR3 sequence: CASSLYEAVRAEKLFF. CDR3 in DNA: TGTGCCAGCAGCTTATACGAGGCAGTGAGGGCTGAAAAACTGTTTTTT. Combining the CDR3 with reference TRBV7-9 and TRBJ1-4 gives the whole variable domain DTGVSQNPRHKITKRGQNVTFRCDPISEHNRLYWYRQTLGQGPEFLTYFQNEAQLEKSRLLSDRFSAERPKGSFSTLEIQRTEQGDSAMYLCASSLYEAVRAEKLFFGSGTQLSVL.

The gene calls are TRBV6-1 and TRBJ2-7; 11 positions match TRBD2. The CDR3 spans 14 residues. Germline V gene lookup returns CDR1 MNHNS and CDR2 SASEGT. After removal of 4 bases from V and 4 bases from J, the junction contained 3 bases not matched to a gene. CDR3 DNA sequence: TGTGCCAGCAGTGTGGGGACTAGCGGATACGAGCAGTACTTC. The encoded protein is CASSVGTSGYEQYF.

The chain is built from TRBV19 and TRBJ1-2; D uncertain. Germline CDR1 LNHDA, CDR2 SQIVND (reference sequence). This CDR3 is 12 amino acids long. V was cut by 5 bases and J by 5 bases, with 9 bases left in between. The CDR3 sequence is CASSVDIYGYTF. The DNA for the CDR3 is TGTGCCAGTAGTGTCGACATTTATGGCTACACCTTC.

CDR3 sequence (DNA): TGTGCCAGCATGCCCGGGAACACCGGGGAGCTGTTTTTT. Residues: CASMPGNTGELFF. The chain links TRBV7-2 to TRBJ2-2; no clear D. V was shortened by 7 bases and J by 1 base, with 7 bases between the two germline ends. The CDR3 runs to 13 residues. The V gene's germline CDR1 is SGHTA and CDR2 FQGNSA.

Only a few counts were recorded for this clone. The CDR3 loop reads CASSTIQPQHF. CDR3 sequence (DNA): TGTGCCAGCAGCACCATTCAGCCCCAGCATTTT. The chain employs TRBV9 and TRBJ1-5; D not resolved. This CDR3 has 11 residues. With 4 bases removed from V and 6 bases from J, the gap between germline ends came to 5 bases. Per germline, CDR1 SGDLS and CDR2 YYNGEE.

The genes are TRBV5-4 and TRBJ2-7, with TRBD2 matching 14 bases. V lost 4 bases, J lost 6 bases, and 0 bases stayed unmatched. There are 13 residues in the CDR3. CDR1 SGHNT and CDR2 YYREEE come from the germline V gene (reference sequence). CDR3 coding DNA: TGTGCCAGCAGCGGGACTAGCGGGAGCGAGCAGTACTTC. This codes for CASSGTSGSEQYF.

The rearrangement uses TRBV5-8 and TRBJ1-1; D possibly corresponds to TRBD1 (5 bases). V lost 4 bases, J lost 3 bases, and 16 bases lay in between. This CDR3 has 15 amino acids. Germline values: CDR1 SGHTS, CDR2 YDEGEE. CDR3 protein: CASSHIGARDTEAFF. CDR3 nucleotide sequence: TGTGCCAGCAGCCATATCGGGGCCCGGGACACTGAAGCTTTCTTT.

The chain recombines TRBV18 with TRBJ2-1; tentative D call: TRBD2 (5 bases). Trimming shortened V by 3 bases and J by 8 bases, and 14 bases separated the two germline ends. Germline V gives CDR1 KGHSH, CDR2 LQKENI. There are 14 residues in the CDR3. CDR3 in amino acids: CASSPLWGADEQFF. Here the CDR3 DNA reads TGTGCCAGCTCACCGCTATGGGGAGCGGATGAGCAGTTCTTC.

The chain carries TRBV28 and TRBJ2-5, with D hard to call. Trimming stripped 4 bases from V and 11 bases from J, with 26 bases between. The CDR3 sequence is 16 residues long. Germline assignment: CDR1 MDHEN and CDR2 SYDVKM. The CDR3 here is CASSSKSDTAGREQYF. The CDR3 bases are TGTGCCAGCAGTTCAAAGAGCGACACCGCAGGTCGAGAGCAGTACTTC. The full variable domain, rest sourced from reference TRBV28 and TRBJ2-5, is DVKVTQSSRYLVKRTGEKVFLECVQDMDHENMFWYRQDPGLGLRLIYFSYDVKMKEKGDIPEGYSVSREKKERFSLILESASTNQTSMYLCASSSKSDTAGREQYFGPGTRLLVL.

This rearrangement joins TRBV21-1 to TRBJ1-4; the table's D call TRBD1 went unverified against the DNA. TRBV21-1 is shown as a pseudogene. The CDR3 is made up of 15 amino acids. The chain's CDR3 is CASSSSGAPNEKLFF. CDR3 DNA: TGTGCCAGCAGCTCCTCAGGGGCACCTAATGAAAAACTGTTTTTT.

The chain combines TRBV28 with TRBJ1-2, with D unresolved. The germline gives CDR1 MDHEN, CDR2 SYDVKM. The CDR3 contains 15 residues. Trimming removed 6 bases at V and 0 bases at J, with 14 bases between. The CDR3 sequence is CASSPGRAANYGYTF. The CDR3 DNA follows: TGTGCCAGCAGCCCAGGACGGGCAGCTAACTATGGCTACACCTTC.

The chain joins TRBV7-9 to TRBJ2-1; 7 nucleotides agree with TRBD2. The CDR3 extends over 13 amino acids. The V segment lost 5 bases and the J segment 5 bases; nucleotides outside the gene matches: 3. Germline V gives CDR1 SEHNR, CDR2 FQNEAQ (reference sequence). This chain's CDR3 is CASSRDYNNEQFF. The CDR3 bases are TGTGCCAGCAGCCGGGACTACAACAATGAGCAGTTCTTC.

This chain links TRBV7-9 with TRBJ2-1, with D maybe TRBD2 (5 bases). This CDR3 spans 17 amino acids. Germline CDR1 reads SEHNR; CDR2 reads FQNEAQ (reference sequence). With 4 bases removed from V and 4 bases from J, the gap between germline ends came to 20 bases. The CDR3 nucleotides are TGTGCCAGCAGCTCCGTGGGCGGAGGCTCATCATACAATGAGCAGTTCTTC. Protein sequence: CASSSVGGGSSYNEQFF.

The chain carries TRBV2 and TRBJ2-5, with a weak D call TRBD1 (5 bases). The CDR3 runs to 13 residues. The V gene's germline CDR1 is SNHLY and CDR2 FYNNEI. V dropped 4 bases and J dropped 1 base, with 7 bases sitting between them. This CDR3 is CASSVDSQETQYF. The DNA of the CDR3 is TGTGCCAGCAGTGTCGACAGCCAAGAGACCCAGTACTTC.

The chain is built from TRBV6-5 and TRBJ2-1; the match to TRBD1 covers 8 bases. V was pared by 5 bases and J by 0 bases, with 3 bases of the junction left unmatched. Germline assignment: CDR1 MNHEY and CDR2 SVGAGI. This CDR3 is built from 15 residues. CDR3 sequence: CASSMGTGSYNEQFF. The CDR3, as DNA: TGTGCCAGCAGTATGGGGACAGGCTCCTACAATGAGCAGTTCTTC.

The chain is built from TRBV4-1 and TRBJ2-1, with 8 bases matching TRBD2. Germline-derived CDR1 and CDR2 are MGHRA and YSYEKL. J was trimmed by 7 bases and V by 1 base; bases with no gene match: 6. The CDR3 spans 15 residues. The CDR3, as DNA: TGCGCCAGCAGCCAAGGGACTAGCCTCGCAAATGAGCAGTTCTTC. Translating it yields CASSQGTSLANEQFF.